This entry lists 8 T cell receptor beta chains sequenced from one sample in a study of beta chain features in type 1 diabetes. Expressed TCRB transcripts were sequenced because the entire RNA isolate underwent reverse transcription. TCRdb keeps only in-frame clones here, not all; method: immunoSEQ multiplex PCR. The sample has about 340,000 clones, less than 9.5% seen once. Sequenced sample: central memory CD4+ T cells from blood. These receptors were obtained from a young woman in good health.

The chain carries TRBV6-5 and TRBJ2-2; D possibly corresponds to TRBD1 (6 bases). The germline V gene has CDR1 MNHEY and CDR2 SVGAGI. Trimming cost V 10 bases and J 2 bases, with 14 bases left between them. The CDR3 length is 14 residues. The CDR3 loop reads CATRTVSNTGELFF. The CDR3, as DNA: TGTGCCACCCGGACAGTTTCCAACACCGGGGAGCTGTTTTTT.

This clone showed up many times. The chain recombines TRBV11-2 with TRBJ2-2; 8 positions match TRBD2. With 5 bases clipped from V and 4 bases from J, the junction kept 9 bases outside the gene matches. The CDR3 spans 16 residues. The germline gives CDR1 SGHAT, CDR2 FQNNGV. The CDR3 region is CASSPGGLAGTGELFF. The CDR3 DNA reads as TGTGCCAGCAGCCCGGGGGGGCTAGCGGGCACCGGGGAGCTGTTTTTT.

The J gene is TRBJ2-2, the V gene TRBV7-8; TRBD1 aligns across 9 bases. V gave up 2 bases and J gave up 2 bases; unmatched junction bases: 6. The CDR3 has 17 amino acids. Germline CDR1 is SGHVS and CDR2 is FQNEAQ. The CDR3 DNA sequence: TGTGCCAGCAGCTTAAGGGGTACAGGGGGCAACACCGGGGAGCTGTTTTTT. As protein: CASSLRGTGGNTGELFF.

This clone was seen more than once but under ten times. Written as DNA, the CDR3 is TGTGCCAGCTCTCCCCACCGTGGGGGGGAGGTCGAGCAGTACTTC. Its translation: CASSPHRGGEVEQYF. This chain joins TRBV18 and TRBJ2-7; TRBD2 matches at 7 bases. The CDR3 is made up of 15 amino acids. Germline CDR1 and CDR2: KGHSH and LQKENI. Losses at the gene ends were 6 bases for V and 6 bases for J; bases not matched to a gene: 14.

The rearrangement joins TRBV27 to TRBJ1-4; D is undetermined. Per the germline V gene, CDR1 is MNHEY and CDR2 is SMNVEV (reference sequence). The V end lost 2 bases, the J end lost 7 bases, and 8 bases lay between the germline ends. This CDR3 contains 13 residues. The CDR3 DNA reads TGTGCCAGCAGTTTAAGGTTCGGTGAAAAACTGTTTTTT. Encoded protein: CASSLRFGEKLFF.

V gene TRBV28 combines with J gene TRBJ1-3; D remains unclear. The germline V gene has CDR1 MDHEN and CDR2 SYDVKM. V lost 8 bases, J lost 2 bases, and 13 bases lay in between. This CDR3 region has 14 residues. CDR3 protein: CASLDGTTGNTIYF. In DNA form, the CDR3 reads TGTGCCAGCTTAGATGGAACTACTGGAAACACCATATATTTT. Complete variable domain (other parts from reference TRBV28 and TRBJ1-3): DVKVTQSSRYLVKRTGEKVFLECVQDMDHENMFWYRQDPGLGLRLIYFSYDVKMKEKGDIPEGYSVSREKKERFSLILESASTNQTSMYLCASLDGTTGNTIYFGEGSWLTVV.

The CDR3 here is CASSSGTRGGEQFF. The CDR3 nucleotides read TGCGCCAGCAGCTCCGGGACTAGGGGCGGTGAGCAGTTCTTC. The chain joins TRBV5-1 to TRBJ2-1; 8 bases are shared with TRBD2. This CDR3 has 14 amino acids. From germline, CDR1 is SGHRS and CDR2 YFSETQ. V trimming: 3 bases; J trimming: 9 bases; junction bases outside the gene matches: 8.

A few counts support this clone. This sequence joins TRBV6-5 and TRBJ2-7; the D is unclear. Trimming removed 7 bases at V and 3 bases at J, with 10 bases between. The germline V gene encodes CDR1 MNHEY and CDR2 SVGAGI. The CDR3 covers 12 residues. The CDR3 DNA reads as TGTGCCAGCACCGCCACGGGCTACGAGCAGTACTTC. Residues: CASTATGYEQYF.